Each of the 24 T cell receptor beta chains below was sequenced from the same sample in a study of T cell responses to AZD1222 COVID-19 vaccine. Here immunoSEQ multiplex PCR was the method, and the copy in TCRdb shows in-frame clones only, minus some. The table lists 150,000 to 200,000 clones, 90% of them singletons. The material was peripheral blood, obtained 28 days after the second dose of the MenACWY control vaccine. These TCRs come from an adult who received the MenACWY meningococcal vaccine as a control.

Written as DNA, the CDR3 is TGCGCCAGCAGCTTGCAGGGGGGAAACACCATATATTTT. Protein: CASSLQGGNTIYF. The V call is TRBV5-1, the J call TRBJ1-3, with a possible D match to TRBD1 (6 bases). V dropped 1 base and J dropped 4 bases, with 6 bases sitting between them. Germline V gene sequence: CDR1 SGHRS, CDR2 YFSETQ. The CDR3 has 13 amino acids.

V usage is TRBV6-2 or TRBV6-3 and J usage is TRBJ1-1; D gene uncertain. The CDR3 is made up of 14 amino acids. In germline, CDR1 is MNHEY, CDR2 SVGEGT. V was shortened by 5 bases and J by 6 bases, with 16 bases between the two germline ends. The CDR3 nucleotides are TGTGCCAGCAGTCGACCCCCCGTGTGGGCTGAAGCTTTCTTT. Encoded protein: CASSRPPVWAEAFF.

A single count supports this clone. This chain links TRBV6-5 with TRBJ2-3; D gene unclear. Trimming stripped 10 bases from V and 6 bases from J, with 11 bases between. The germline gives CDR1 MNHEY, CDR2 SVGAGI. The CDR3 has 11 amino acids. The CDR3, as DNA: TGTGCCACCTACCCATGGGATACGCAGTATTTT. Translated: CATYPWDTQYF.

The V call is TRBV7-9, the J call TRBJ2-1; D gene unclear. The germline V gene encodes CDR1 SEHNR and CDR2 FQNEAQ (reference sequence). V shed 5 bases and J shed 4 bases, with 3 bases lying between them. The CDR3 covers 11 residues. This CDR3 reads CASSHYNEQFF. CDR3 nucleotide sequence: TGTGCCAGCAGCCATTACAATGAGCAGTTCTTC.

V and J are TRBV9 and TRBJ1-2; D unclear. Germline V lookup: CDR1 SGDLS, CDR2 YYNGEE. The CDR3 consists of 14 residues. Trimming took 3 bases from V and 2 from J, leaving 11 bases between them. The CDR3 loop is CASSGPFANYGYTF. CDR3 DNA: TGTGCCAGCAGCGGACCGTTCGCCAACTATGGCTACACCTTC.

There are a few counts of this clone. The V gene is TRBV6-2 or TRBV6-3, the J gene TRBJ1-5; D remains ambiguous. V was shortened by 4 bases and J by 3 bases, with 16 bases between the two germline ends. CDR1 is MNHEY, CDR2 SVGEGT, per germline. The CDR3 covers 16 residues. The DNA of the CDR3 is TGTGCCAGCAGTTTCGGGGAGTGGGATGACAATCAGCCCCAGCATTTT. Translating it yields CASSFGEWDDNQPQHF.

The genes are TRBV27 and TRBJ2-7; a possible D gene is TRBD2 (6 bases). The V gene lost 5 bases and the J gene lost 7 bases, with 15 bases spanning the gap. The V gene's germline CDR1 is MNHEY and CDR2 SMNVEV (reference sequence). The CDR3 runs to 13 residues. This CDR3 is CASSKPGLREQYF. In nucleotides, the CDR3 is TGTGCCAGCAGTAAACCGGGACTGAGGGAGCAGTACTTC.

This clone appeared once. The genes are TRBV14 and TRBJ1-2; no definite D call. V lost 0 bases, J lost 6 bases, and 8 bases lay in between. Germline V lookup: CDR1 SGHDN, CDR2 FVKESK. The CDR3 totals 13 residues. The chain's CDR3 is CASSQDAADGYTF. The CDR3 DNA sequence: TGTGCCAGCAGCCAAGATGCGGCGGATGGCTACACCTTC.

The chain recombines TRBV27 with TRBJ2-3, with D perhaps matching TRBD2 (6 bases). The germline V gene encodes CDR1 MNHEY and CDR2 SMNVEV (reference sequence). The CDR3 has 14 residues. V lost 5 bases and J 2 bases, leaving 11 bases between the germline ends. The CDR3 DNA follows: TGTGCCAGCAGTCTGGGGAGGTTCACAGATACGCAGTATTTT. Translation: CASSLGRFTDTQYF.

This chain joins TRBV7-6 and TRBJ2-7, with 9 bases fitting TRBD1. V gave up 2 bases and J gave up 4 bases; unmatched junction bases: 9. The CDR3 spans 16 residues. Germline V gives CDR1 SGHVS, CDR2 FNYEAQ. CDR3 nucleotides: TGTGCCAGCAGCTTAAGGGTACAGGGGGCTGGTTACGAGCAGTACTTC. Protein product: CASSLRVQGAGYEQYF.

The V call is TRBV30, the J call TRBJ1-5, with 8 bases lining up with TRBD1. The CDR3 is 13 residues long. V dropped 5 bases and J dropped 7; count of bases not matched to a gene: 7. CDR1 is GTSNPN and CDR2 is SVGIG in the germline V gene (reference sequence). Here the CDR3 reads CAWEDRAGQPQHF. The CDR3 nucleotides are TGTGCCTGGGAGGACAGGGCGGGACAGCCCCAGCATTTT.

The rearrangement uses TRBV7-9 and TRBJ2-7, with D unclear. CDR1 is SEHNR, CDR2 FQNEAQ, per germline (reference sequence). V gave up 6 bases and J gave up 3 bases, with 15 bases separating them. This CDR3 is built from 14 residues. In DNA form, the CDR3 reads TGTGCCAGCAGTATTACAATGGGCCGCTACGAGCAGTACTTC. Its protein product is CASSITMGRYEQYF.

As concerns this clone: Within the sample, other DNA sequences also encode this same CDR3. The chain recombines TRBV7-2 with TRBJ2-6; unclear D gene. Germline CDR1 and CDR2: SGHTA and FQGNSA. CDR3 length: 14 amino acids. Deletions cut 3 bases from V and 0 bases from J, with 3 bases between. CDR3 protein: CASSFGSGANVLTF. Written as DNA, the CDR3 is TGTGCCAGCAGCTTCGGCTCTGGGGCCAACGTCCTGACTTTC.

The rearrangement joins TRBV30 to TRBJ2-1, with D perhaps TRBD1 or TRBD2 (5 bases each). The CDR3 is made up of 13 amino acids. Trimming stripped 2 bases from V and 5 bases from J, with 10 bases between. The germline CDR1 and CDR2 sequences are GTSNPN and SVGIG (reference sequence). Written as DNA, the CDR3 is TGTGCCTGGAGTCCGGGGCTGGACAATGAGCAGTTCTTC. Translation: CAWSPGLDNEQFF. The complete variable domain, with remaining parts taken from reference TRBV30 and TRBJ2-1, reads SQTIHQWPATLVQPVGSPLSLECTVEGTSNPNLYWYRQAAGRGLQLLFYSVGIGQISSEVPQNLSASRPQDRQFILSSKKLLLSDSGFYLCAWSPGLDNEQFFGPGTRLTVL.

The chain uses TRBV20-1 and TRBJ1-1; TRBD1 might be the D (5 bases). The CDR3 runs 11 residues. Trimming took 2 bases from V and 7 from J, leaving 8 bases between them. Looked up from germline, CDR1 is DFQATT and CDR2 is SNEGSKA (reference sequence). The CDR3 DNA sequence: TGCAGTGCTAGACGGGGGTTTGAAGCTTTCTTT. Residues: CSARRGFEAFF.

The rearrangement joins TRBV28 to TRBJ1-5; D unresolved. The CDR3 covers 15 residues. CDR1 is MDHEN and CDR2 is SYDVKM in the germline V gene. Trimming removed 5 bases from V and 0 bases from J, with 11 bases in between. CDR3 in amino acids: CASSRFRNSNQPQHF. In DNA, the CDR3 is TGTGCCAGCAGTCGATTCAGGAATAGCAATCAGCCCCAGCATTTT.

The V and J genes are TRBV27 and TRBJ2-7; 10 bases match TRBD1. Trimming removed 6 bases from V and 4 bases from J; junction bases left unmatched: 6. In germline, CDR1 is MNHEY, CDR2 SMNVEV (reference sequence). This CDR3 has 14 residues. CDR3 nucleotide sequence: TGTGCCAGCAGCTGGGCGGGACAGGGGTACGAGCAGTACTTC. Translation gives CASSWAGQGYEQYF.

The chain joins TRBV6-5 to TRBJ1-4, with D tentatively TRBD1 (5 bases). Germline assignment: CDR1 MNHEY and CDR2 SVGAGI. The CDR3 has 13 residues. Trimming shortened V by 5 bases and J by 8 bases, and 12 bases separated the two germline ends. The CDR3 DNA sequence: TGTGCCAGCAGTACCCACAGGAACGAAAAACTGTTTTTT. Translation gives CASSTHRNEKLFF.

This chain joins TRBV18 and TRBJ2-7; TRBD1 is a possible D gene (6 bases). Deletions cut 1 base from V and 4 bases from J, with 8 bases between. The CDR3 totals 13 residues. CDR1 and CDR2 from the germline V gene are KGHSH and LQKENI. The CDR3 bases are TGTGCCAGCTCACCACGGGACAAATACGAGCAGTACTTC. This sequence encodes CASSPRDKYEQYF.

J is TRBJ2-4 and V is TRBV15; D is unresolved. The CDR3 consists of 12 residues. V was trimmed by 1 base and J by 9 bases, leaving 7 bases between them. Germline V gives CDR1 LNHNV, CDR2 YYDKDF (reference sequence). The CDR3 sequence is CATSRGPTIQYF. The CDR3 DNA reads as TGTGCCACCAGCAGAGGTCCAACCATTCAGTACTTC.

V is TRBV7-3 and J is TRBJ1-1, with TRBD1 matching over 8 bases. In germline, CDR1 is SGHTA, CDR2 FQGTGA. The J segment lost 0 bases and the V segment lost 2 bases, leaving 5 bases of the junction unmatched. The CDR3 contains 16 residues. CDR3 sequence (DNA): TGTGCCAGCAGCTTAGGGACAGGTCAACTGAACACTGAAGCTTTCTTT. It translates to CASSLGTGQLNTEAFF.

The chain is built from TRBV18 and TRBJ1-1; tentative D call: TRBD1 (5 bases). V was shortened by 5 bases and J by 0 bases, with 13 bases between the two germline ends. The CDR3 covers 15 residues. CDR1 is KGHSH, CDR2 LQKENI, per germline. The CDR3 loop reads CASSSTVQMNTEAFF. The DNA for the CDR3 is TGTGCCAGCTCATCGACAGTCCAAATGAACACTGAAGCTTTCTTT.

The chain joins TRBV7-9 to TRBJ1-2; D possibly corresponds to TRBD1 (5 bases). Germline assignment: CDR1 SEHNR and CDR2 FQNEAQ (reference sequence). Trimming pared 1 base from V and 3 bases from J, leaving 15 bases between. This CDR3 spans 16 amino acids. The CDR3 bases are TGTGCCAGCAGCTTAGTGTCGGCAGGGACCTACTATGGCTACACCTTC. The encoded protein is CASSLVSAGTYYGYTF.

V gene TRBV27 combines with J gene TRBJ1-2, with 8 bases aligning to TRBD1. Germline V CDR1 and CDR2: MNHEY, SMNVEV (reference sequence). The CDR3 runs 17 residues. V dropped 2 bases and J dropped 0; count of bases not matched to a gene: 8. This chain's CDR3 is CASSLQGQVSANYGYTF. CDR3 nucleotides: TGTGCCAGCAGTTTACAGGGACAGGTATCAGCTAACTATGGCTACACCTTC.